Listed here are 5 T cell receptor beta chains from one sample, sequenced in a study of identical twins. TCRdb independently ran MiXCR on the 5' RACE reads; one entry per CDR3 protein. The table shows 1,800,000 or so distinct CDR3 sequences, with 25% to 35% occurring only once. Input material: cord blood. Source of these receptors: a newborn girl in good health.

The chain recombines TRBV10-3 with TRBJ1-5; D call uncertain. This CDR3 has 18 residues. Per the germline V gene, CDR1 is ENHRY and CDR2 is SYGVKD. V lost 5 bases to trimming and J lost 6 bases, with 26 bases between them. The CDR3 reads CAISPTGPFSNSGQPQHF. CDR3 in DNA: TGTGCCATCAGTCCGACCGGGCCCTTCTCCAATTCTGGTCAGCCCCAGCATTTT.

V usage is TRBV12-3 or TRBV12-4 and J usage is TRBJ1-2; D might be TRBD1 (5 bases). There are 14 residues in the CDR3. V gave up 5 bases and J gave up 8 bases, with 18 bases separating them. In nucleotides, the CDR3 is TGTGCCAGCAGTCCCCGCAGGGACCCAAGCGGCTACACCTTC. It yields the protein CASSPRRDPSGYTF.

This clonotype was counted only a few times. Written as DNA, the CDR3 is TGTGCCAGCTCAAGGGGGATTAAAGCTTTCTTT. Its translation is CASSRGIKAFF. The chain uses TRBV25-1 and TRBJ1-1; maybe TRBD1 (6 bases). Trimming cost V 8 bases and J 9 bases, with 13 bases left between them. This CDR3 has 11 residues. From germline, CDR1 is MGHDK and CDR2 SYGVNS.

The rearrangement joins TRBV20-1 to TRBJ2-7; 7 bases line up with TRBD1. CDR3 length: 13 amino acids. Germline V CDR1 and CDR2: DFQATT, SNEGSKA (reference sequence). Germline trimming cut 3 bases from V and 3 bases from J; bases unmatched to any gene: 5. This CDR3 reads CSARTPGGYEQYF. The CDR3 DNA is TGCAGTGCTAGGACCCCAGGGGGCTACGAGCAGTACTTC.

V usage is TRBV5-1 and J usage is TRBJ2-1; tentatively, D is TRBD1 (5 bases). The CDR3 contains 14 residues. Trimming took off 8 bases at V and 0 bases at J, with 12 bases between the two ends. Germline V gives CDR1 SGHRS, CDR2 YFSETQ. Here the CDR3 DNA reads TGCGCCAGTGTACGAGACAGCTCCTACAATGAGCAGTTCTTC. Its protein is CASVRDSSYNEQFF.